The entry below describes one TCR beta chain. What it binds is not known. This PCR relied on a set of 60 Vbeta primers and 13 Jbeta primers. Profiling relied on immunoSEQ multiplex PCR, and the TCRdb table lists in-frame clones only, not all of them. Found here are 170,000 or so clones; the top ten clones hold approximately 2%. The sample comes from a study of cytomegalovirus exposure and HLA in healthy donors. For the study at large: Unique TCR beta sequences numbering approximately 100 million came from 150 million to 200 million T cells in an earlier analysis. Regarding the study as a whole: Later on, analysis showed that most CMV-associated TCR beta chains appeared to be HLA-restricted.

What was sequenced was PBMCs. The sequence was obtained from a man aged 30 to 39 in good health and CMV-seronegative.

Written as DNA, the CDR3 is TGTGCCATCAGTGGGACCAGCGGGGTGGTCGCAGATACGCAGTATTTT. Protein product: CAISGTSGVVADTQYF. This chain links TRBV10-3 with TRBJ2-3, with TRBD2 matching over 7 bases. V shed 4 bases and J 4 bases; nucleotides not matched to a gene: 11. Germline V gene lookup returns CDR1 ENHRY and CDR2 SYGVKD. The CDR3 is 16 amino acids.